Below, 15 T cell receptor beta chains from the same sample are listed, as sequenced in a study of OX40 agonist ivuxolimab in advanced cancers. The library was generated by the immunoSEQ multiplex PCR assay. TCRdb obtained this table from immuneACCESS and retained in-frame rearrangements with V and J assigned. These tables miss some clones; where compared with another copy, unresolved V genes account for less than half of the shortfall, and the remainder is unexplained. Recorded for this sample are some 39,000 clones; approximately 87% of them occurred a single time. The ten largest clonotypes hold 3.5% to 4% of the sample. The sequenced sample was CD4+ or CD8+ T cells sorted from blood, obtained in a trial of the OX40 agonist ivuxolimab. The receptor set was obtained from an adult with an advanced solid tumor such as melanoma, head and neck, liver or kidney cancer.

The chain links TRBV28 to TRBJ1-1, with D tentatively TRBD1 (6 bases). The CDR3 consists of 14 residues. The germline gives CDR1 MDHEN, CDR2 SYDVKM. Trimming removed 1 base from V and 2 bases from J, with 8 bases in between. The CDR3: CASSLSGGNTEAFF. The CDR3 DNA reads TGTGCCAGCAGTTTATCGGGGGGCAACACTGAAGCTTTCTTT.

V usage is TRBV19 and J usage is TRBJ1-5; 7 bases match TRBD1. Germline V gene lookup returns CDR1 LNHDA and CDR2 SQIVND (reference sequence). This CDR3 contains 15 residues. V gave up 2 bases and J gave up 4 bases; unmatched junction bases: 5. CDR3 bases: TGTGCCAGTAGTATATCGGGACAGCAGAATCAGCCCCAGCATTTT. Translation: CASSISGQQNQPQHF.

This chain links TRBV28 with TRBJ2-1; no firm D call. Germline assignment: CDR1 MDHEN and CDR2 SYDVKM. This CDR3 region has 11 residues. The V and J ends lost 5 bases and 6 bases respectively, with 5 bases between them. CDR3 residues: CASSRPNEQFF. As DNA, the CDR3 is TGTGCCAGCAGTCGACCCAATGAGCAGTTCTTC.

J is TRBJ1-1 and V is TRBV4-1; D is uncertain. This CDR3 has 15 amino acids. CDR1 is MGHRA and CDR2 is YSYEKL in the germline V gene. Trimming cost V 8 bases and J 4 bases, with 20 bases left between them. The CDR3 sequence is CASCLSEPPLTEAFF. The CDR3 bases are TGCGCCAGCTGCCTCTCGGAGCCCCCCCTCACTGAAGCTTTCTTT.

In this sample, this clone turned up a few times. This chain joins TRBV5-6 and TRBJ2-2, with D uncertain. Germline V gene data show CDR1 as SGHDT and CDR2 as YYEEEE. V was shortened by 1 base and J by 5 bases, with 3 bases between the two germline ends. This CDR3 has 12 amino acids. CDR3 coding DNA: TGTGCCAGCAGCTTGTATACCGGGGAGCTGTTTTTT. Translation gives CASSLYTGELFF.

The chain couples TRBV19 to TRBJ1-6; 7 bases align to TRBD1. This CDR3 comprises 18 residues. Germline V gene data show CDR1 as LNHDA and CDR2 as SQIVND (reference sequence). V shed 3 bases, J shed 8 bases, and the junction held 16 bases outside the gene matches. DNA for the CDR3: TGTGCCAGTAGTATTAGTTTTGGAGGGGGCAGGTCGGATTCACCCCTCCACTTT. Translating gives CASSISFGGGRSDSPLHF.

The chain carries TRBV7-2 and TRBJ2-7; possibly TRBD1 for D (5 bases). V lost 5 bases and J 4 bases, leaving 18 bases between the germline ends. The CDR3 is 15 residues long. From germline, CDR1 is SGHTA and CDR2 FQGNSA. The CDR3 is CASSLQVAIEYEQYF. The CDR3 nucleotides read TGTGCCAGCAGCCTACAGGTGGCCATCGAATACGAGCAGTACTTC.

The chain carries TRBV5-5 and TRBJ2-1; 8 positions agree with TRBD1. CDR1 is SGHKS and CDR2 is YYEKEE in the germline V gene (reference sequence). J lost 4 bases, V lost 0 bases, and 9 bases had no gene match. The CDR3 extends over 17 amino acids. CDR3 in DNA: TGTGCCAGCAGCTTGGGGTCCTACAGGGGGGAATACAATGAGCAGTTCTTC. Translated, it gives CASSLGSYRGEYNEQFF.

J is TRBJ1-1 and V is TRBV6-1; D is unresolved. Germline values: CDR1 MNHNS, CDR2 SASEGT. Between the trimmed V and J ends, which lost 6 bases and 3 bases, there was a span of 11 bases. The CDR3 totals 13 residues. The CDR3 reads CASRVAMDTEAFF. In DNA, the CDR3 is TGTGCCAGCAGGGTAGCAATGGACACTGAAGCTTTCTTT.

V usage is TRBV10-1 and J usage is TRBJ2-2, with D perhaps assigned TRBD1 or TRBD2 (5 bases each). Between the trimmed V and J ends, which lost 6 bases and 3 bases, there was a span of 14 bases. CDR1 is WNHNN and CDR2 is SYGVQD in the germline V gene (reference sequence). CDR3 length: 15 amino acids. The CDR3 DNA reads as TGCGCCAGCAGCCTTGGGACCTCTGACACCGGGGAGCTGTTTTTT. Its translation: CASSLGTSDTGELFF.

This chain links TRBV4-2 with TRBJ2-2, with 13 positions matching TRBD2. V lost 4 bases and J lost 0; bases outside the gene matches: 5. CDR3 length: 18 amino acids. CDR1 is LGHNA and CDR2 is YNFKEQ in the germline V gene. CDR3 residues: CASSLGLAGDANTGELFF. The CDR3, as DNA: TGTGCCAGCAGCCTTGGACTAGCGGGAGACGCGAACACCGGGGAGCTGTTTTTT.

This clone turned up a few times. This chain joins TRBV6-5 and TRBJ2-7; unclear D gene. Trimming removed 6 bases at V and 3 bases at J, with 9 bases between. The CDR3 consists of 12 residues. Germline V lookup: CDR1 MNHEY, CDR2 SVGAGI. CDR3 sequence reads: CASSSIDYEQYF. DNA for the CDR3: TGTGCCAGCAGCTCAATCGACTACGAGCAGTACTTC.

J is TRBJ2-2 and V is TRBV15, with 10 bases identical to TRBD2. Germline V gives CDR1 LNHNV, CDR2 YYDKDF (reference sequence). This CDR3 region has 19 residues. Unmatched junction bases numbered 19, after V lost 5 bases and J lost 7 bases. CDR3 in amino acids: CATSPRGLAGADRDGELFF. The CDR3 DNA reads as TGTGCCACCAGCCCCCGAGGGCTAGCGGGAGCCGATCGGGACGGGGAGCTGTTTTTT.

The V gene is TRBV5-1, the J gene TRBJ2-7; 8 bases are shared with TRBD1. This CDR3 region has 14 residues. Trimming cost V 4 bases and J 5 bases; bases outside gene matches: 8. The V gene's germline CDR1 is SGHRS and CDR2 YFSETQ. This chain's CDR3 is CASSRQGTRDEQYF. CDR3 bases: TGCGCCAGCAGCCGACAGGGGACACGGGACGAGCAGTACTTC.

V and J are TRBV29-1 and TRBJ2-7; D possibly uses TRBD1 or TRBD2 (6 bases each). The germline V and J ends were trimmed by 0 bases and 2 bases, with 14 bases remaining between them. The CDR3 totals 15 residues. Germline loops: CDR1 SQVTM, CDR2 ANQGSEA. The CDR3 loop is CSVEDLRGPTYEQYF. CDR3 nucleotide sequence: TGCAGCGTTGAAGATCTTCGGGGGCCGACCTACGAGCAGTACTTC.